This T cell receptor (beta chain) derives from a study of shared clonotypes between healthy human individuals. Study details: Donors had three CD4 naive, three CD4 memory, two CD8 naive and one CD8 memory plate apiece.

Whole-study results and caveats: Depth was large, yet rarefaction showed that sorted-subset sequencing was incomplete. Clonotypes not shared had lower generation probabilities than those common to all four donors. Clonotype sharing across a few donors was observed for about 5.2% of naive CD4 clonotypes.

Some clones are missing from TCRdb's copy, which holds only in-frame ones; the method was immunoSEQ multiplex PCR. The sample includes approximately 2.4 million clones, more than 90% seen only once; the top ten take approximately 0.13%. A note on this clone: Its antigen remains unknown.

The CDR3 contains 18 residues. Germline CDR1 is SGDLS and CDR2 is YYNGEE. J lost 3 bases, V lost 0 bases, and 10 bases had no gene match. Sequencing was performed on naive CD4+ T cells sorted from blood. Subset here: CD45RA+ positively selected. This TCR was sampled from a man in his late teens or twenties in good health. The rearrangement uses TRBV9 and TRBJ1-4; 8 nucleotides line up with TRBD1. The CDR3 region has the DNA TGTGCCAGCAGCGTAGCTACGGGGACAGGTTCCTCTAATGAAAAACTGTTTTTT. Translation: CASSVATGTGSSNEKLFF.